This T cell receptor (beta chain) was obtained from a study of T cells after yellow fever vaccination (dated by TCRdb to the late 2010s). With regard to the full study: Libraries from fractions with low cell numbers were prepared with the SMART-Seq v4 Ultra Low Input RNA kit. The cohort comprised two healthy male donors, one aged 18 to 29 and one aged 30 to 40 years. Blood was collected at multiple timepoints before and after primary and secondary immunization, and bulk PBMC replicates and cell subsets were isolated. To follow T-cell clones before and after both primary and booster YFV17D yellow fever vaccination, bulk TCR alpha and beta repertoires underwent longitudinal sequencing.

Sequencing was performed on an Illumina NovaSeq 6000. TCR cDNA was synthesized by 5'RACE template switching, through which a universal primer site and unique molecular identifiers were introduced. Priming for cDNA synthesis came from both the TCR alpha and TCR beta constant segments. Library amplification used two PCR steps, and the second PCR step added sample barcodes and sequencing adapters. Sequencing of libraries was done on Illumina HiSeq 2500 (2x100 bp) or NovaSeq (2x150 bp). The authors' analysis ran thus. Reads were demultiplexed and collapsed into UMI consensus sequences with MIGEC, and V(D)J alignment was performed with MiXCR. Vaccine-responding clonotypes were defined with edgeR using replicate PBMC samples, requiring FDR below 0.01 and a log2 fold change above 5 up to day 15. CD4 or CD8 identity was assigned to each bulk clonotype according to whether the clonotype was present at higher abundance in the sequenced CD4 repertoire or the sequenced CD8 repertoire. TCRdb's own reprocessing of the public reads used fastp at Q25 and MiXCR and kept productive beta chains. Duplicate CDR3 protein sequences are folded into a single record with the most common DNA and genes. TCRdb assigned the V and J calls; the authors' analysis was not used. This sample is represented by around 260,000 distinct CDR3 sequences; roughly 4.8% of them were singletons. The ten most abundant clones make up roughly 3.4% of the sample.

Results the study describes overall, beyond this receptor: Most clones expanded after primary vaccination (approximately 97% of CD4 and 70% to 90% of CD8) were re-detected after the booster, suggesting that broad memory maintenance occurred. Compared with the primary T-cell response, the secondary T-cell response was weaker but faster, peaking on day 5 rather than day 15. Because abundant contaminating clonotypes from the bulk population could be contained in FACS-sorted repertoires, computational filtering was required. Because only a couple of donors were included in the study, the extent to which the findings can be generalized is limited. A small share of clonotypes was detected in both CD4 and CD8 compartments, with the overlap likely arising from convergent recombination.

On this clonotype: Its antigen is not yet known. No quality values exist for individual bases; no much larger clone is one base distant.

Sample treatment or condition, as interpreted from the label and publication: live attenuated yellow fever vaccine strain. A standard Ficoll-Paque protocol was used to isolate PBMCs from peripheral blood. Dynabeads CD4 and CD8 positive selection kits were used to isolate the CD4 and CD8 T-cell fractions. TriZol was used to extract RNA from bulk PBMCs, CD4 and CD8 fractions, and dextramer-positive and dextramer-negative fractions. The TCR originated in a man aged 18-30 years who received the YFV17D yellow fever vaccine. The sequences come from CD4+ T cells sorted from PBMCs, collected on the day of the yellow fever booster vaccination.

The DNA sequence is TGTGCCAGCGTCCCCCGAGGTGGGCATAGCAATCAGCCCCAGCATTTT. Translated, this is CASVPRGGHSNQPQHF. The rearrangement joined TRBV12-3 or TRBV12-4 to TRBJ1-5, with the D gene not confidently named. V loses 8 bases of germline sequence and J loses 0 bases, and the interval between the two ends is 17 bases. From the cysteine through the phenylalanine, the CDR3 covers 16 amino acids. The only DNA kept is the CDR3, 48 bases in frame from the first base.